These 5 T cell receptor beta chains came from one sample sequenced in a study of T cell repertoires in cytomegalovirus infection. TCRdb called the reads again in MiXCR, with one record for every CDR3 protein. Altogether under 250,000 distinct CDR3 sequences are present, 9% to 15% being singletons, with the ten largest covering 1.5% to 2%. Sequencing was performed on PBMCs. The receptors were sampled from a human donor in good health (CMV status not recorded). Some clones in this sample may be carry-over from other donors' samples.

This clonotype was seen many times. The gene calls are TRBV7-2 and TRBJ2-7, with 10 bases that match TRBD2. From germline, CDR1 is SGHTA and CDR2 FQGNSA. This CDR3 comprises 14 residues. Germline trimming cut 0 bases from V and 6 bases from J; bases unmatched to any gene: 2. DNA of the CDR3: TGTGCCAGCAGCTTAGCGGTAGCGGGAGGCGAGCAGTACTTC. As protein: CASSLAVAGGEQYF.

V gene TRBV4-3 combines with J gene TRBJ2-7; D is ambiguous. Germline V gene data show CDR1 as LGHNA and CDR2 as YSLEER. Trimming stripped 0 bases from V and 7 bases from J, with 10 bases between. The CDR3 consists of 13 residues. CDR3 in amino acids: CASSQEVGLEQYF. CDR3 DNA: TGCGCCAGCAGCCAAGAAGTGGGCCTGGAGCAGTACTTC.

This clonotype was counted at least ten times. This chain uses TRBV7-9 with TRBJ1-6; D gene uncertain. Deletions cut 4 bases from V and 9 bases from J, with 13 bases between. Germline V gene lookup returns CDR1 SEHNR and CDR2 FQNEAQ (reference sequence). The CDR3 totals 14 residues. CDR3 amino acids: CASSSVQHGSPLHF. The CDR3 region has the DNA TGTGCCAGCAGCTCCGTTCAGCACGGTTCACCCCTCCACTTT.

V gene TRBV6-2 or TRBV6-3 combines with J gene TRBJ2-5; 8 nucleotides align to TRBD1. V shed 8 bases and J 5 bases; nucleotides not matched to a gene: 10. Germline CDR1 MNHEY, CDR2 SVGEGT. The length of the CDR3 is 14 residues. The CDR3 coding sequence is TGTGCCAGCGGGCCGACAGGGGCAGGGGAGACCCAGTACTTC. It encodes CASGPTGAGETQYF.

This clonotype was detected many times. V and J are TRBV5-4 and TRBJ2-2, with no clear D. Trimming pared 6 bases from V and 0 bases from J, leaving 12 bases between. The germline CDR1 and CDR2 sequences are SGHNT and YYREEE (reference sequence). This CDR3 is 15 amino acids long. In nucleotides, the CDR3 is TGTGCCAGCACCCTTTCGGGCGCGAACACCGGGGAGCTGTTTTTT. Amino acid sequence: CASTLSGANTGELFF.